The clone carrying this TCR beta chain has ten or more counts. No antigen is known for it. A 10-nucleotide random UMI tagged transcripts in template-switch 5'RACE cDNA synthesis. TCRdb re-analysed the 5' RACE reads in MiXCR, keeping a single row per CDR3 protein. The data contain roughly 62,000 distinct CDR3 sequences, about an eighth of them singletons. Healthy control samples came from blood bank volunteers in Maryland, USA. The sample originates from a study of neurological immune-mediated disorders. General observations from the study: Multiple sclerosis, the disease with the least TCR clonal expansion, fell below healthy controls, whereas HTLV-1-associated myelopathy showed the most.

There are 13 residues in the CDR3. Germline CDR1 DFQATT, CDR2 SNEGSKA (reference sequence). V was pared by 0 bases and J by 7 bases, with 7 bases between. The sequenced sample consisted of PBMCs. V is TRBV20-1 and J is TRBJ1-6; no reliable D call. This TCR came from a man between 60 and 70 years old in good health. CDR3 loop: CSARDSGNSPLHF. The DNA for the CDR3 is TGCAGTGCTAGAGACAGCGGAAATTCACCCCTCCACTTT.